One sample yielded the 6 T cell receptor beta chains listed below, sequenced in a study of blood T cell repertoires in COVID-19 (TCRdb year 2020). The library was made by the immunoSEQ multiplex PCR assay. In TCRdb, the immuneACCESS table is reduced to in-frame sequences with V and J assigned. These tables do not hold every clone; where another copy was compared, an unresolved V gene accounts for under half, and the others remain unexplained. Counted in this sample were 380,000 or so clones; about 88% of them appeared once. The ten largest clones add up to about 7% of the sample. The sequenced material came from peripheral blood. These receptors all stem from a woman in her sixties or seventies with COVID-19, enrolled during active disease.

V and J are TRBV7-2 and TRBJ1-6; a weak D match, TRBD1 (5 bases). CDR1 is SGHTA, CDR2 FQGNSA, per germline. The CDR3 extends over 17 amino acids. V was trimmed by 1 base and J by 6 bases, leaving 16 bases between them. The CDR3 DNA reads TGTGCCAGCAGCTTAGGTGGGCAGGGACTATTTAATTCACCCCTCCACTTT. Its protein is CASSLGGQGLFNSPLHF. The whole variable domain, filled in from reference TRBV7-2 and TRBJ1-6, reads GAGVSQSPSNKVTEKGKDVELRCDPISGHTALYWYRQSLGQGLEFLIYFQGNSAPDKSGLPSDRFSAERTGGSVSTLTIQRTQQEDSAVYLCASSLGGQGLFNSPLHFGNGTRLTVT.

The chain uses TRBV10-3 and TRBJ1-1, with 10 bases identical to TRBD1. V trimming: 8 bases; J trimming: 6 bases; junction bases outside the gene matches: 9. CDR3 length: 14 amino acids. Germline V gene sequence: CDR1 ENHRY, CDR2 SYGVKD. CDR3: CAIGGDRGYAEAFF. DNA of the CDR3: TGTGCCATCGGGGGGGACAGGGGATACGCTGAAGCTTTCTTT.

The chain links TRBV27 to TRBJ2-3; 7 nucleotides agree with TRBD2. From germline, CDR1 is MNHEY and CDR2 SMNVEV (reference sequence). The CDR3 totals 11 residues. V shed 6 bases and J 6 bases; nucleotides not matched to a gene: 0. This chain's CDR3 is CASSGGDTQYF. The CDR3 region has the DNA TGTGCCAGCAGCGGGGGGGATACGCAGTATTTT.

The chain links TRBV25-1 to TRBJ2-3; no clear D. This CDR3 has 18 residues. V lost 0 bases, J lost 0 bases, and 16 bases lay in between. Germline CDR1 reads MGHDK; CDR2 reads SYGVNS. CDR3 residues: CASSEYFIGPKSTDTQYF. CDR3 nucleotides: TGTGCCAGCAGTGAATATTTTATCGGTCCCAAAAGCACAGATACGCAGTATTTT.

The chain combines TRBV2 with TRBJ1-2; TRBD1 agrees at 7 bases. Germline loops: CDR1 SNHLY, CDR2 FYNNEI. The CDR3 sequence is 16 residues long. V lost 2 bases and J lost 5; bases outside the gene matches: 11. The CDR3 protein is CASSELGGPNIYGYTF. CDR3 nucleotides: TGTGCCAGCAGTGAATTAGGGGGCCCCAATATATATGGCTACACCTTC.

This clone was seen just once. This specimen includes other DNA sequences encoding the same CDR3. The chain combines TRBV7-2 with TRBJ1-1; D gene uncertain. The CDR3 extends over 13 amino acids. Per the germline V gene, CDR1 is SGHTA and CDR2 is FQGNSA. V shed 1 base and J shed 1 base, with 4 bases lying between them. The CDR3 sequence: CASSLGQNTEAFF. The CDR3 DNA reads TGTGCCAGCAGCTTAGGACAGAACACTGAAGCTTTCTTT.